The rows below give T cell receptor beta chains drawn from one sample of a study of blood T cell repertoires in COVID-19. This table comes from immunoSEQ multiplex PCR, and its TCRdb copy is limited to in-frame clones, with some not included. The repertoire holds hundreds of thousands of clones, with about four fifths as singletons. The sequencing sample was made of PBMCs or T cells enriched from blood (not recorded which). These receptors originate from a man aged 40-49 years who had been exposed to COVID-19. The CDR3 runs from the conserved cysteine through the conserved F or W. D genes are given only for firm matches. Not all rows give a size; the values are once, few, many and, for expanded clones, a class.

clone_size: NA; d_call: NA; j_call: TRBJ1-2; v_call: TRBV19; cdr3_aa: CASSIDGDGYTF; cdr3_nt: TGTGCCAGTAGTATAGACGGGGATGGCTACACCTTC
clone_size: NA; d_call: NA; j_call: TRBJ1-1; v_call: TRBV7-3; cdr3_aa: CASSSNWNTEAFF; cdr3_nt: TGTGCCAGCAGCTCCAATTGGAACACTGAAGCTTTCTTT
clone_size: once; d_call: TRBD1; j_call: TRBJ2-2; v_call: TRBV24-1; cdr3_aa: CATSDPGTGQTGELFF; cdr3_nt: TGTGCCACCAGTGACCCTGGGACAGGACAAACCGGGGAGCTGTTTTTT
clone_size: NA; d_call: NA; j_call: TRBJ1-1; v_call: TRBV11-1; cdr3_aa: CASNPSPRDTEAFF; cdr3_nt: TGTGCCAGCAACCCCTCCCCGCGGGACACTGAAGCTTTCTTT
clone_size: NA; d_call: NA; j_call: TRBJ2-1; v_call: TRBV6-1; cdr3_aa: CASSEVRMAPYNEQFF; cdr3_nt: TGTGCCAGCAGTGAAGTGCGGATGGCCCCATACAATGAGCAGTTCTTC
clone_size: once; d_call: TRBD2; j_call: TRBJ2-1; v_call: TRBV19; cdr3_aa: CASSIGGGDNEQFF; cdr3_nt: TGTGCCAGTAGTATAGGCGGGGGGGACAATGAGCAGTTCTTC
clone_size: NA; d_call: TRBD2; j_call: TRBJ2-3; v_call: TRBV7-3; cdr3_aa: CASSPGGLSNTQYF; cdr3_nt: TGTGCCAGCAGCCCGGGAGGGTTATCAAATACGCAGTATTTT
clone_size: NA; d_call: TRBD1; j_call: TRBJ2-1; v_call: TRBV12-3/TRBV12-4; cdr3_aa: CASTGQAHEQFF; cdr3_nt: TGTGCCAGCACCGGACAGGCCCATGAGCAGTTCTTC
clone_size: NA; d_call: TRBD2; j_call: TRBJ2-1; v_call: TRBV5-1; cdr3_aa: CASSLLAGAYNEQFF; cdr3_nt: TGCGCCAGCAGCTTGTTGGCGGGAGCCTACAATGAGCAGTTCTTC
clone_size: NA; d_call: NA; j_call: TRBJ1-1; v_call: TRBV7-8; cdr3_aa: CASSLTWGEMNTEAFF; cdr3_nt: TGTGCCAGCAGCCTAACATGGGGGGAGATGAACACTGAAGCTTTCTTT
clone_size: NA; d_call: NA; j_call: TRBJ2-3; v_call: TRBV24-1; cdr3_aa: CATSEVGGTQYF; cdr3_nt: TGTGCCACCAGTGAGGTGGGGGGTACGCAGTATTTT
clone_size: NA; d_call: NA; j_call: TRBJ2-3; v_call: TRBV7-3; cdr3_aa: CASSVQASTDTQYF; cdr3_nt: TGTGCCAGCAGCGTTCAGGCTAGCACAGATACGCAGTATTTT
clone_size: NA; d_call: NA; j_call: TRBJ2-7; v_call: TRBV12-5; cdr3_aa: CASGSDLARHEQYF; cdr3_nt: TGTGCTAGTGGTTCCGACCTAGCTCGCCACGAGCAGTACTTC
clone_size: NA; d_call: TRBD1; j_call: TRBJ2-5; v_call: TRBV5-1; cdr3_aa: CASSLGNRGETQYF; cdr3_nt: TGCGCCAGCAGCTTGGGTAACAGGGGGGAGACCCAGTACTTC